This TCR beta chain was sequenced in a study of T cell changes during pregnancy in multiple sclerosis. V was clipped by 0 bases and J by 2 bases, with 9 bases between them. The V gene's germline CDR1 is SGDLS and CDR2 YYNGEE. This CDR3 is 14 amino acids long. Libraries were prepared by immunoSEQ multiplex PCR; TCRdb keeps only in-frame clonotypes and omits some of them. The sample has 30,000 to 40,000 clones, about 90% seen once. The V and J genes are TRBV9 and TRBJ2-7, with a weak D call TRBD2 (6 bases). The sample consisted of CD4+ T cells from peripheral blood mononuclear cells, taken in the second trimester of pregnancy. The receptor was derived from a female donor in good health, enrolled as a control in a pregnancy study. CDR3 protein: CASSVGGATYEQYF. The CDR3 nucleotides are TGTGCCAGCAGCGTAGGCGGGGCAACCTACGAGCAGTACTTC.